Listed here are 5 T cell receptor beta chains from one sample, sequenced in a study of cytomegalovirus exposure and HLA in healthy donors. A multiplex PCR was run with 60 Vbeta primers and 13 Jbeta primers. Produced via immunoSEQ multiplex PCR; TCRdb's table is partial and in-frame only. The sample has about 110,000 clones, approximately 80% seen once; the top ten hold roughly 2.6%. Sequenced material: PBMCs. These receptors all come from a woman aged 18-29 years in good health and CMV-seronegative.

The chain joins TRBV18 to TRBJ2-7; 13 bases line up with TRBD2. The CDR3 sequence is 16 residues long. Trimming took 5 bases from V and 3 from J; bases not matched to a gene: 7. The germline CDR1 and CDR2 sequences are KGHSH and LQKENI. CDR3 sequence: CASSTGLAGTSYEQYF. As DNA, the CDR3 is TGTGCCAGCTCAACGGGACTAGCGGGGACCAGCTACGAGCAGTACTTC. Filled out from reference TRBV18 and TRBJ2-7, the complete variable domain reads NAGVMQNPRHLVRRRGQEARLRCSPMKGHSHVYWYRQLPEEGLKFMVYLQKENIIDESGMPKERFSAEFPKEGPSILRIQQVVRGDSAAYFCASSTGLAGTSYEQYFGPGTRLTVT.

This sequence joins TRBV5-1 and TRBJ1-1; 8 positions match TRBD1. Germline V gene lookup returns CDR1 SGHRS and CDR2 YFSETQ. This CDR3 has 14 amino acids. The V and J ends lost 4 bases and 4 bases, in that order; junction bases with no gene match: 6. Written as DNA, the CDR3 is TGCGCCAGCAGCCGTGGACAGGGTTTCACTGAAGCTTTCTTT. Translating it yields CASSRGQGFTEAFF.

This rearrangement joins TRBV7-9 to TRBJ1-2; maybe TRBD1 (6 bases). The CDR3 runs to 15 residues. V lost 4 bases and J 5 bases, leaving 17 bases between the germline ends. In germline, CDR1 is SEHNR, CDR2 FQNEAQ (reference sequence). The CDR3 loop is CASSWIGGVRYGYTF. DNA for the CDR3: TGTGCCAGCAGCTGGATTGGGGGCGTGAGGTATGGCTACACCTTC.

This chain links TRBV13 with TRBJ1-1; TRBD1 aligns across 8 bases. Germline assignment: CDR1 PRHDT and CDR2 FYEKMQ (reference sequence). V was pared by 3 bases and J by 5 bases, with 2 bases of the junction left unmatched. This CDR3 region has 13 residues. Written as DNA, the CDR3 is TGTGCCAGCAGCTTCAGGGGGCAAACTGAAGCTTTCTTT. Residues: CASSFRGQTEAFF.

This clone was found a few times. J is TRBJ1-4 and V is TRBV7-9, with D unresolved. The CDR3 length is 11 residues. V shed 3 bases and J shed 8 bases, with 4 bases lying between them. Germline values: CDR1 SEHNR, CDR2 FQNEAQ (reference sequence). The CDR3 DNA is TGTGCCAGCAGCTTTGCGGAAAAACTGTTTTTT. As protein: CASSFAEKLFF.